Listed below are T cell receptor beta chains from one sample, sequenced in a study of vaccination and CD4 T cells after COVID-19. MiXCR, run by TCRdb on the PCR reads, gives a single entry per CDR3 protein. Among approximately 19,000 distinct CDR3 sequences listed, less than 65% were seen once. Antigens of these TCRs are unknown. Sequenced sample: CD4+ T cells from blood, cultured in vitro. The receptors were sampled from a human donor who had recovered from COVID-19. CDR3s include the opening cysteine and the closing phenylalanine or tryptophan. The order of the fields is CDR3 length, D gene, clone size, V gene, J gene, CDR3 DNA, CDR3 protein. The D gene is left open where the match is weak. Clone size, where shown, is once, few, many, or a class for clones that have expanded.

length: 13
D: .
size: .
V: TRBV10-3
J: TRBJ1-2
DNA: TGTGCCATCAGTGAGTCGTTGGATTATGGCTACACCTTC
CDR3: CAISESLDYGYTF

length: 19
D: .
size: .
V: TRBV28
J: TRBJ2-6
DNA: TGTGCCAGCAGTTTTTTGGGGTCGGCAGAGGGCGTTGGGGCCAACGTCCTGACTTTC
CDR3: CASSFLGSAEGVGANVLTF

length: 13
D: .
size: .
V: TRBV19
J: TRBJ2-7
DNA: TGTGCCAGTAGTCGGGAGTCATTCTACGAGCAGTACTTC
CDR3: CASSRESFYEQYF

length: 13
D: .
size: .
V: TRBV27
J: TRBJ1-1
DNA: TGTGCCAGCAGACCCGCGACACCGCCAAAGGCTTTCTTT
CDR3: CASRPATPPKAFF

length: 14
D: .
size: .
V: TRBV2
J: TRBJ2-7
DNA: TGTGCCAGCAGTTCTCAGGGGATCACCTACGAGCAGTACTTC
CDR3: CASSSQGITYEQYF

length: 16
D: TRBD2
size: .
V: TRBV19
J: TRBJ2-2
DNA: TGTGCCAGTAGTTCGATTAGCGGGAGGGCCACCGGGGAGCTGTTTTTT
CDR3: CASSSISGRATGELFF

length: 15
D: .
size: few
V: TRBV20-1
J: TRBJ2-1
DNA: TGCAGTGCGGACAGGTGGCTAGCGGACTACAATGAGCAGTTCTTC
CDR3: CSADRWLADYNEQFF

length: 15
D: .
size: few
V: TRBV20-1
J: TRBJ2-3
DNA: TGCAGTGCCTCTATTCCGGGTGGGAACACAGATACGCAGTATTTT
CDR3: CSASIPGGNTDTQYF

length: 15
D: TRBD2
size: .
V: TRBV27
J: TRBJ2-5
DNA: TGTGCCAGCAGTCCCCAGCGGGGCCCCCAAGAGACCCAGTACTTC
CDR3: CASSPQRGPQETQYF

length: 16
D: .
size: .
V: TRBV19
J: TRBJ2-3
DNA: TGTGCCTCCAGAGGCTCGGCAACTTCTAGCACAGATACGCAGTATTTT
CDR3: CASRGSATSSTDTQYF

length: 15
D: .
size: .
V: TRBV7-2
J: TRBJ1-4
DNA: TGTGCCAGCAGCTTCAATACCGGGACCAATGAAAAACTGTTTTTT
CDR3: CASSFNTGTNEKLFF

length: 15
D: TRBD1
size: few
V: TRBV24-1
J: TRBJ2-5
DNA: TGTGCCACCAGTGACTCGGACAGGGACTTTGAGACCCAGTACTTC
CDR3: CATSDSDRDFETQYF

length: 13
D: .
size: once
V: TRBV11-2
J: TRBJ2-5
DNA: TGTGCCAGCAGCTACTTGTACCAAGAGACCCAGTACTTC
CDR3: CASSYLYQETQYF

length: 16
D: .
size: .
V: TRBV6-5
J: TRBJ1-5
DNA: TGTGCCAGCAGTTTTGGGCGGAGAGCCTACAATCAGCCCCAGCATTTT
CDR3: CASSFGRRAYNQPQHF

length: 15
D: TRBD1
size: .
V: TRBV11-2
J: TRBJ1-1
DNA: TGTGCCAGCAGCTTAGGACAGGGGGCGGGTACTGAAGCTTTCTTT
CDR3: CASSLGQGAGTEAFF

length: 15
D: TRBD1
size: few
V: TRBV6-4
J: TRBJ1-6
DNA: TGTGCCAGCAGTGAACAGGGGCCCCCGAATTCACCCCTCCACTTT
CDR3: CASSEQGPPNSPLHF